Below, one T cell receptor (beta chain) is given with its context. Antigen: not known. This specimen comes from a study of response to subunit inactivated influenza vaccine. Study results and limitations: There was a suggestion from the authors that each seasonal influenza vaccination recruits few new T cells.

The V segment lost 5 bases and the J segment 3 bases; nucleotides outside the gene matches: 6. The CDR3 has 16 residues. Looked up from germline, CDR1 is MNHNS and CDR2 is SASEGT. TCRdb analysed the RT-PCR reads with MiXCR anew, one entry per CDR3 protein. The table records approximately 490,000 distinct CDR3 sequences, about 7.2% of them present only once. The chain joins TRBV6-1 to TRBJ1-5, with 11 positions matching TRBD1. The receptor comes from a man between 50 and 70 years old who received an inactivated influenza vaccine. The specimen comprised PBMCs from blood, sampled roughly 24 months after vaccination. CDR3 in amino acids: CASSSRDRGNNQPQHF. CDR3 sequence (DNA): TGTGCCAGCAGTAGCCGGGACAGGGGGAACAATCAGCCCCAGCATTTT.